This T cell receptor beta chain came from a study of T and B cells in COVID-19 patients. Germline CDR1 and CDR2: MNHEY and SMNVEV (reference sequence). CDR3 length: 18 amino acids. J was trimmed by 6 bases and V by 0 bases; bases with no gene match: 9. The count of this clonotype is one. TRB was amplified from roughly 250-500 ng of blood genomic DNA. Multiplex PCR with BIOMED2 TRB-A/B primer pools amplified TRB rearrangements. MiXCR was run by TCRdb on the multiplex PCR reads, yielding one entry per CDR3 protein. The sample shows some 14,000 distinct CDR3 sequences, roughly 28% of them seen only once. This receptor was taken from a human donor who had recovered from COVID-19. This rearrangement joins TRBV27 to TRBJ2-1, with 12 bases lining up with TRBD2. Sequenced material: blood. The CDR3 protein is CASSLSRLAGAVGNEQFF. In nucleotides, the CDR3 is TGTGCCAGCAGTTTATCCCGACTAGCGGGGGCGGTCGGCAATGAGCAGTTCTTC.